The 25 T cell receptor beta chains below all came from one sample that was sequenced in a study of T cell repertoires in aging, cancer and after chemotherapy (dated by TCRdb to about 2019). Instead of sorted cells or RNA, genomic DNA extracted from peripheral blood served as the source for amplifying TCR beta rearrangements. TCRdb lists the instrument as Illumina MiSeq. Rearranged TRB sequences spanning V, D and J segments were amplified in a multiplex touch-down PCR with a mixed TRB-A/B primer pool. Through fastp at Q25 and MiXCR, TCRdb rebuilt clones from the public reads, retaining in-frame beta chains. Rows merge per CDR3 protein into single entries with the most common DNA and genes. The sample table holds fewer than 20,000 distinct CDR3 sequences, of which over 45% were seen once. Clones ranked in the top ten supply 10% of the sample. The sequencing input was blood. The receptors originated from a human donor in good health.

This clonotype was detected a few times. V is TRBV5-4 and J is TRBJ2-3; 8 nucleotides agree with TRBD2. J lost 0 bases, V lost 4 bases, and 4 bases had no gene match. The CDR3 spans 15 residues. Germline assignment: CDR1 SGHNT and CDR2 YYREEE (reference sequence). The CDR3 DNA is TGTGCCAGCAGCCCTAGCGGGTTTAGCACAGATACGCAGTATTTT. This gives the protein CASSPSGFSTDTQYF.

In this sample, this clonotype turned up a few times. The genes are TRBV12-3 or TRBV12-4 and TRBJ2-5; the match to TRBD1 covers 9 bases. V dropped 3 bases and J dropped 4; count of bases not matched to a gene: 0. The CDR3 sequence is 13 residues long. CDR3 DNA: TGTGCCAGCAGTTTGGGACAGGGAGAGACCCAGTACTTC. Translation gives CASSLGQGETQYF.

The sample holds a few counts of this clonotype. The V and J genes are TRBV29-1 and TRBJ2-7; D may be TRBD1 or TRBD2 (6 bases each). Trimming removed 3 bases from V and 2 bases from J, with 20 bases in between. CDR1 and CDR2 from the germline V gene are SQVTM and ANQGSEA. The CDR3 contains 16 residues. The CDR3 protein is CSVEIRGTRPPYEQYF. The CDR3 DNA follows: TGCAGCGTTGAGATTCGGGGGACAAGGCCCCCCTACGAGCAGTACTTC.

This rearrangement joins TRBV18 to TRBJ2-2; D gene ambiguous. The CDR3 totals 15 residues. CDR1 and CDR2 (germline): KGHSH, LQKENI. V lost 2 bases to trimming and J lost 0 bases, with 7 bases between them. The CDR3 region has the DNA TGTGCCAGCTCACCAGAGGCCGCGAACACCGGGGAGCTGTTTTTT. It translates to CASSPEAANTGELFF. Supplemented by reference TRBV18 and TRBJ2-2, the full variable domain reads NAGVMQNPRHLVRRRGQEARLRCSPMKGHSHVYWYRQLPEEGLKFMVYLQKENIIDESGMPKERFSAEFPKEGPSILRIQQVVRGDSAAYFCASSPEAANTGELFFGEGSRLTVL.

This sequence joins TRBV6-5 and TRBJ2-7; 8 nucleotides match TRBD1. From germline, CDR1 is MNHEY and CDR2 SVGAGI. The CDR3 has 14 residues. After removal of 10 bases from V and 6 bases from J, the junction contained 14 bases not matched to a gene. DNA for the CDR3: TGTGCCACCAAAGGTGGCAGGGGGCGTTTCGAGCAGTACTTC. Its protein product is CATKGGRGRFEQYF.

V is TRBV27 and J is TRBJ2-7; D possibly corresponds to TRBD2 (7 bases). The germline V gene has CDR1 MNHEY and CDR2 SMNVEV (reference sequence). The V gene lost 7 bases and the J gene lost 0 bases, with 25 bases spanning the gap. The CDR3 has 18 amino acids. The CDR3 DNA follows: TGTGCCAGCACCCCTTACCCGGTGGGGGGGCCCTCCTCCTACGAGCAGTACTTC. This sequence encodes CASTPYPVGGPSSYEQYF.

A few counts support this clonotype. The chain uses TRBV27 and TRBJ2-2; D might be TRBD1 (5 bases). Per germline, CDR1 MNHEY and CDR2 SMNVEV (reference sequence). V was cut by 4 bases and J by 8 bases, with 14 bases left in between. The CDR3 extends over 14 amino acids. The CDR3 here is CASSYLGREGELFF. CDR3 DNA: TGTGCCAGCAGTTATTTGGGCAGGGAAGGGGAGCTGTTTTTT.

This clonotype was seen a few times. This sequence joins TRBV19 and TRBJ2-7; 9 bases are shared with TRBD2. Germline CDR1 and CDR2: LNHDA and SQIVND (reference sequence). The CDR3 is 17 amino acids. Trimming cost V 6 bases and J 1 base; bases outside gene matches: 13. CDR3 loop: CASSFRFLTSGSYEQYF. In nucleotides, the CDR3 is TGTGCCAGTAGCTTTCGATTTCTGACTAGCGGATCCTACGAGCAGTACTTC.

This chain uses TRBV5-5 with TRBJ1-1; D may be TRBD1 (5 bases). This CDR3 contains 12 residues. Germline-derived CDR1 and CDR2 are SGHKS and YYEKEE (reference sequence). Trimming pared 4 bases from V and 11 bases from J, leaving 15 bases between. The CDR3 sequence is CASSPGTNEAFF. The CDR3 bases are TGTGCCAGCAGCCCCGGGACCAACGAGGCTTTCTTT.

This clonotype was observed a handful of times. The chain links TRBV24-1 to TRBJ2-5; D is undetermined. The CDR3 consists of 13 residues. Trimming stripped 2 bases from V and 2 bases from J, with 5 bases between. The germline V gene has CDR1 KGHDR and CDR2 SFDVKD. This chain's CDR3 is CATSDWVQETQYF. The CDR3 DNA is TGTGCCACCAGTGATTGGGTTCAAGAGACCCAGTACTTC.

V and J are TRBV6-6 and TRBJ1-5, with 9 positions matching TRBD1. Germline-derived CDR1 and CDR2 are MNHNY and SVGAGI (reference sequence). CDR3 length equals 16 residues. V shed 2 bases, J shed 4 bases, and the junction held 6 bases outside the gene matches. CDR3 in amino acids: CASSYAQGATNQPQHF. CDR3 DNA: TGTGCCAGCAGTTACGCACAGGGGGCAACGAATCAGCCCCAGCATTTT.

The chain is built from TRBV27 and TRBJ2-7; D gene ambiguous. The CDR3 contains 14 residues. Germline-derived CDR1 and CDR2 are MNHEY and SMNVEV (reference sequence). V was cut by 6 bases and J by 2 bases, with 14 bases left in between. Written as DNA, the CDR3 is TGTGCCAGCAGAGAGGTTGGCAGGACCTACGAGCAGTACTTC. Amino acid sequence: CASREVGRTYEQYF.

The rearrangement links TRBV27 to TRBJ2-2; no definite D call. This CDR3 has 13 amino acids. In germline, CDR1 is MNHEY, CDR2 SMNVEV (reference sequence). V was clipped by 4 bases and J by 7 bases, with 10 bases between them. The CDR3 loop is CASSSRLFGELFF. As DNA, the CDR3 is TGTGCCAGCAGTTCGCGGCTCTTCGGGGAGCTGTTTTTT.

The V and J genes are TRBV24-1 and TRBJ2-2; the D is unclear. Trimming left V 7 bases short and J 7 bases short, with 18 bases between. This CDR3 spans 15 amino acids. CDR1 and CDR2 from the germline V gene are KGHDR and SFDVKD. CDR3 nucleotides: TGTGCCACCAGCCTCGGGTCCGCAGATAGCGGGGAGCTGTTTTTT. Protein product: CATSLGSADSGELFF.

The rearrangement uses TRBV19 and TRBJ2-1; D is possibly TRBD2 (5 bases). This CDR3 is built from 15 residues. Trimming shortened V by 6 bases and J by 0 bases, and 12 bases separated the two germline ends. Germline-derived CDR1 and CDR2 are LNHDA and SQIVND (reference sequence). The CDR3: CASSIEGGSYNEQFF. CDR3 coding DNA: TGTGCCAGTAGCATCGAGGGTGGCTCCTACAATGAGCAGTTCTTC.

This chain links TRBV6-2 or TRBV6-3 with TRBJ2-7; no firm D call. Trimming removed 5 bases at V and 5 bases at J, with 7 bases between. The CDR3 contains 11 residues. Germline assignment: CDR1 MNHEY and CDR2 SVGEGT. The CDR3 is CASSLSDEQYF. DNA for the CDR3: TGTGCCAGCAGTCTGTCAGACGAGCAGTACTTC.

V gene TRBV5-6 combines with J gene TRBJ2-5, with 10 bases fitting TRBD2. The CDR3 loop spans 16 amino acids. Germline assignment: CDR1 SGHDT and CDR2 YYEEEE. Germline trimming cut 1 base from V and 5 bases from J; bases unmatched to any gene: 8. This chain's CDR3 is CASSLSLAGDWETQYF. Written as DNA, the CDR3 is TGTGCCAGCAGCTTGAGTCTAGCGGGAGATTGGGAGACCCAGTACTTC.

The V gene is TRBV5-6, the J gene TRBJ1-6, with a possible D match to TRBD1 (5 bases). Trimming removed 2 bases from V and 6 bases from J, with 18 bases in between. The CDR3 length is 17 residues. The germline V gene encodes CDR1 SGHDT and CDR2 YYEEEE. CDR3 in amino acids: CASSFGPGTGANSPLHF. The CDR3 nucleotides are TGTGCCAGCAGCTTTGGACCCGGGACCGGCGCTAATTCACCCCTCCACTTT.

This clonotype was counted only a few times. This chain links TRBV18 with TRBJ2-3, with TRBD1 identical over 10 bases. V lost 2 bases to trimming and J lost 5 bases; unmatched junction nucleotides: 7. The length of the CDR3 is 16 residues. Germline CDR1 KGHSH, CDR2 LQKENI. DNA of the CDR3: TGTGCCAGCTCACCAAACCGGGACAGGGGCCTAGATACGCAGTATTTT. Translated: CASSPNRDRGLDTQYF.

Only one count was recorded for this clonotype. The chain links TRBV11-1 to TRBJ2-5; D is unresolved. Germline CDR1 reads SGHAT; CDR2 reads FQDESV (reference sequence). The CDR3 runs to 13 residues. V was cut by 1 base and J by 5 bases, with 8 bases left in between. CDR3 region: CASSLGPGETQYF. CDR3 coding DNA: TGTGCCAGCAGCTTAGGTCCCGGGGAGACCCAGTACTTC.

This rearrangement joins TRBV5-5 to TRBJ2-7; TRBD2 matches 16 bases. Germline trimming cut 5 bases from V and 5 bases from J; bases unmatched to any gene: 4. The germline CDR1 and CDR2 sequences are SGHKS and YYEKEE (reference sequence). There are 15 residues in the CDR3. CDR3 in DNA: TGTGCCAGCAGTCCAGGGACTAGCGGGAGGGACGAGCAGTACTTC. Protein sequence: CASSPGTSGRDEQYF.

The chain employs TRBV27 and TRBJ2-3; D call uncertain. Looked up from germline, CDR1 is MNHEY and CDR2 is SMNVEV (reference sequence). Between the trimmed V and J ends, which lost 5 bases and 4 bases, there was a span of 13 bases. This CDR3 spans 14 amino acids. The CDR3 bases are TGTGCCAGCAGTGGGCGGTTAACCCCAGATACGCAGTATTTT. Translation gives CASSGRLTPDTQYF.

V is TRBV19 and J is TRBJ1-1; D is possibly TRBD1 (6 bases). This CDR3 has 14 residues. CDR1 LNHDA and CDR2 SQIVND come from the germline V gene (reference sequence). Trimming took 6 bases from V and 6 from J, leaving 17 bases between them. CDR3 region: CASSFLGGAAEAFF. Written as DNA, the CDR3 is TGTGCCAGTAGCTTCCTCGGGGGGGCCGCTGAAGCTTTCTTT. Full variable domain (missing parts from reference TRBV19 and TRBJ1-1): DGGITQSPKYLFRKEGQNVTLSCEQNLNHDAMYWYRQDPGQGLRLIYYSQIVNDFQKGDIAEGYSVSREKKESFPLTVTSAQKNPTAFYLCASSFLGGAAEAFFGQGTRLTVV.

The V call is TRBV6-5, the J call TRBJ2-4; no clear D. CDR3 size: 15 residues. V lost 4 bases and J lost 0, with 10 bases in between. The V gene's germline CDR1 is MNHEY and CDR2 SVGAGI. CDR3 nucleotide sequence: TGTGCCAGCAGTTCTCCGAACCTAGCCAAAAACATTCAGTACTTC. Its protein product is CASSSPNLAKNIQYF.

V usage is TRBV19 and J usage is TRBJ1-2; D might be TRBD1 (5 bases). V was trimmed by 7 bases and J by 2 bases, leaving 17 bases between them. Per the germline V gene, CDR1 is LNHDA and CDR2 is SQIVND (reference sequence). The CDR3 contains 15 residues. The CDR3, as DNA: TGTGCCAGTATGATCTCGTGGGGCCTGAACTATGGCTACACCTTC. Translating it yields CASMISWGLNYGYTF. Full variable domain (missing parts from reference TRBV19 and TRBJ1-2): DGGITQSPKYLFRKEGQNVTLSCEQNLNHDAMYWYRQDPGQGLRLIYYSQIVNDFQKGDIAEGYSVSREKKESFPLTVTSAQKNPTAFYLCASMISWGLNYGYTFGSGTRLTVV.